What follows are 20 T cell receptor beta chains derived from one specimen sequenced in a study of shared T cell receptors in the human thymus (dated by TCRdb to about 2021). Receptor libraries were prepared by the immunoSEQ multiplex PCR assay. TCRdb took over this immuneACCESS table, retaining in-frame rearrangements with V and J assigned. Such tables are incomplete; in checked studies, under half of the missing clones stem from an unresolved V gene, and the remainder is unexplained. A total of about 540,000 clones appear in this sample, around three quarters of them only once. The ten largest account for about 0.013% of the sample. The same sample was also used in a study of human thymus T cells.

The sequencing input was thymocytes. Receptor source: a boy less than two years old with a congenital heart defect. Donor details come from another sample of the same person, matched by shared clones.

The chain carries TRBV29-1 and TRBJ1-2, with a weak D call TRBD1 (5 bases). Trimming pared 1 base from V and 8 bases from J, leaving 20 bases between. CDR3 length: 15 amino acids. The germline V gene encodes CDR1 SQVTM and CDR2 ANQGSEA. The chain's CDR3 is CSVEGVQGIRRGYTF. As DNA, the CDR3 is TGCAGCGTTGAAGGGGTCCAGGGCATTCGAAGAGGCTACACCTTC.

This chain links TRBV9 with TRBJ2-1; TRBD1 is a possible D gene (5 bases). The CDR3 extends over 14 amino acids. V was clipped by 6 bases and J by 5 bases, with 15 bases between them. In germline, CDR1 is SGDLS, CDR2 YYNGEE. The chain's CDR3 is CASTPVGANNEQFF. The CDR3 bases are TGTGCCAGCACCCCGGTAGGGGCCAACAATGAGCAGTTCTTC.

This rearrangement joins TRBV5-1 to TRBJ1-1; D gene uncertain. Germline CDR1 reads SGHRS; CDR2 reads YFSETQ. The CDR3 totals 13 residues. V dropped 2 bases and J dropped 2 bases, with 7 bases sitting between them. In DNA, the CDR3 is TGCGCCAGCAGCTTCGGGTACAACACTGAAGCTTTCTTT. It is translated as CASSFGYNTEAFF.

The rearrangement joins TRBV9 to TRBJ2-7, with 9 bases identical to TRBD1. J was trimmed by 2 bases and V by 3 bases; bases with no gene match: 9. This CDR3 has 16 residues. Germline V gives CDR1 SGDLS, CDR2 YYNGEE. CDR3 coding DNA: TGTGCCAGCAGCGCCCCCCCGGGACAGGGACCCTACGAGCAGTACTTC. Its protein product is CASSAPPGQGPYEQYF.

The chain couples TRBV10-3 to TRBJ2-3; D may be TRBD1 (5 bases). Germline loops: CDR1 ENHRY, CDR2 SYGVKD. The CDR3 is 15 residues long. V gave up 3 bases and J gave up 0 bases, with 10 bases separating them. Here the CDR3 DNA reads TGTGCCATCAGTGATCAGACAGTTAGCACAGATACGCAGTATTTT. Translated: CAISDQTVSTDTQYF.

V and J are TRBV27 and TRBJ2-3; a weak D match, TRBD1 (5 bases). Germline V gives CDR1 MNHEY, CDR2 SMNVEV (reference sequence). This CDR3 is built from 15 residues. V was clipped by 6 bases and J by 4 bases, with 17 bases between them. The CDR3 loop is CASSPGAYLSDTQYF. The CDR3 DNA is TGTGCCAGCAGCCCTGGGGCTTACCTGTCAGATACGCAGTATTTT.

The chain uses TRBV7-2 and TRBJ2-7; the match to TRBD1 covers 7 bases. Germline V lookup: CDR1 SGHTA, CDR2 FQGNSA. V lost 0 bases and J lost 2; bases outside the gene matches: 13. The CDR3 has 18 amino acids. For the CDR3, the DNA is TGTGCCAGCAGCTTAGCTCCCCCGACAGGGAGAGAGCCCTACGAGCAGTACTTC. Translated: CASSLAPPTGREPYEQYF.

This clone was detected a few times. This sequence joins TRBV27 and TRBJ2-2; 11 nucleotides line up with TRBD2. V lost 5 bases to trimming and J lost 2 bases; unmatched junction nucleotides: 7. The CDR3 runs to 17 residues. Germline CDR1 MNHEY, CDR2 SMNVEV (reference sequence). CDR3 region: CASSHPGTSGNTGELFF. CDR3 sequence (DNA): TGTGCCAGCAGTCACCCCGGGACTAGCGGAAACACCGGGGAGCTGTTTTTT.

Only a few counts were recorded for this clone. The gene calls are TRBV18 and TRBJ2-5; tentatively, D is TRBD1 (5 bases). The CDR3 spans 15 residues. Germline V gene data show CDR1 as KGHSH and CDR2 as LQKENI. Trimming removed 3 bases from V and 4 bases from J, with 15 bases in between. CDR3 sequence (DNA): TGTGCCAGCTCACCGCCCGGGCTGGGGCGAGAGACCCAGTACTTC. It yields the protein CASSPPGLGRETQYF.

This clone was counted a few times. The genes are TRBV10-2 and TRBJ2-1; perhaps TRBD1 as D (6 bases). The CDR3 loop spans 16 amino acids. The ends were cut back, 7 bases at V and 0 bases at J, with 16 bases in the middle. Per germline, CDR1 WSHSY and CDR2 SAAADI. The CDR3 here is CASMSRQGSSYNEQFF. CDR3 bases: TGCGCCAGCATGTCGCGCCAGGGGAGCTCCTACAATGAGCAGTTCTTC.

A word on this clone: Other DNA sequences within the sample encode an identical CDR3. The chain recombines TRBV20-1 with TRBJ2-5; D is unresolved. V was cut by 6 bases and J by 2 bases, with 7 bases left in between. This CDR3 region has 11 residues. The germline CDR1 and CDR2 sequences are DFQATT and SNEGSKA (reference sequence). CDR3 DNA: TGCAGTGCACCGGTGCAAGAGACCCAGTACTTC. It encodes CSAPVQETQYF.

This clone has only a few counts. For the CDR3, the DNA is TGTGCCAGCAGTTTATCTGTGGGGGTGCTAGCGGGAGGGTTCCGCAATGAGCAGTTCTTC. Protein product: CASSLSVGVLAGGFRNEQFF. The chain links TRBV27 to TRBJ2-1, with TRBD2 identical over 12 bases. V trimming: 0 bases; J trimming: 6 bases; junction bases outside the gene matches: 15. The CDR3 sequence is 20 residues long. In germline, CDR1 is MNHEY, CDR2 SMNVEV (reference sequence).

The rearrangement links TRBV4-1 to TRBJ2-5, with D possibly matching TRBD1 (6 bases). Germline V gives CDR1 MGHRA, CDR2 YSYEKL. V lost 2 bases, J lost 3 bases, and 13 bases lay in between. The CDR3 is 15 residues long. DNA of the CDR3: TGCGCCAGCAGCCAAACAGGACAGCCAAAAGAGACCCAGTACTTC. Its translation: CASSQTGQPKETQYF.

CDR3 region: CASTVEGDRVGEQYF. The CDR3 region has the DNA TGCGCCAGCACCGTGGAGGGGGACAGGGTGGGCGAGCAGTACTTC. The rearrangement uses TRBV5-1 and TRBJ2-7; 9 bases match TRBD1. Trimming at V came to 6 bases and at J to 6 bases, leaving 13 bases not matched to a gene. This CDR3 is built from 15 residues. Germline CDR1 is SGHRS and CDR2 is YFSETQ.

This sequence joins TRBV19 and TRBJ2-5; 7 bases fit TRBD1. With V trimmed by 6 bases and J by 4 bases, 5 bases remained unmatched. CDR1 LNHDA and CDR2 SQIVND come from the germline V gene (reference sequence). This CDR3 comprises 13 residues. CDR3 sequence (DNA): TGTGCCAGTAGCCAACAGGGGCGAGAGACCCAGTACTTC. Its protein product is CASSQQGRETQYF.

The rearrangement joins TRBV19 to TRBJ2-7, with 9 bases matching TRBD2. J lost 2 bases, V lost 4 bases, and 15 bases had no gene match. Germline V gene lookup returns CDR1 LNHDA and CDR2 SQIVND (reference sequence). The CDR3 totals 18 residues. The CDR3 DNA is TGTGCCAGTAGTAACGCCCCTAAAAGCGGGAGGAAGCCCTACGAGCAGTACTTC. Residues: CASSNAPKSGRKPYEQYF.

This rearrangement joins TRBV6-5 to TRBJ2-7, with 10 bases matching TRBD1. V was pared by 4 bases and J by 6 bases, with 6 bases of the junction left unmatched. Germline values: CDR1 MNHEY, CDR2 SVGAGI. The CDR3 is 14 amino acids. CDR3 nucleotides: TGTGCCAGCAGTTCGGGACAGGGGATGACCGAGCAGTACTTC. Amino acids: CASSSGQGMTEQYF.

This clone was found a few times. This chain connects TRBV18 to TRBJ2-1; a weak D match, TRBD2 (6 bases). The CDR3 is 13 residues long. Trimming stripped 6 bases from V and 7 bases from J, with 13 bases between. Looked up from germline, CDR1 is KGHSH and CDR2 is LQKENI. The CDR3 bases are TGTGCCAGCTCCCGACTAGGAAGGAATGAGCAGTTCTTC. Translating it yields CASSRLGRNEQFF.

The genes are TRBV5-1 and TRBJ1-4; D ambiguous. This CDR3 has 13 residues. Trimming took off 3 bases at V and 5 bases at J, with 8 bases between the two ends. The V gene's germline CDR1 is SGHRS and CDR2 YFSETQ. The CDR3 coding sequence is TGCGCCAGCAGCTCCGGTCCCAATGAAAAACTGTTTTTT. Its protein is CASSSGPNEKLFF. Full variable domain (rest looked up from reference TRBV5-1 and TRBJ1-4): KAGVTQTPRYLIKTRGQQVTLSCSPISGHRSVSWYQQTPGQGLQFLFEYFSETQRNKGNFPGRFSGRQFSNSRSEMNVSTLELGDSALYLCASSSGPNEKLFFGSGTQLSVL.

The chain carries TRBV14 and TRBJ1-1; maybe TRBD1 (6 bases). CDR3 length equals 17 residues. The V end lost 0 bases, the J end lost 1 base, and 15 bases lay between the germline ends. The germline V gene encodes CDR1 SGHDN and CDR2 FVKESK. The CDR3 sequence: CASSQEGQRWQNTEAFF. The CDR3 bases are TGTGCCAGCAGCCAAGAAGGACAGAGGTGGCAGAACACTGAAGCTTTCTTT. The full variable domain, rest sourced from reference TRBV14 and TRBJ1-1, is EAGVTQFPSHSVIEKGQTVTLRCDPISGHDNLYWYRRVMGKEIKFLLHFVKESKQDESGMPNNRFLAERTGGTYSTLKVQPAELEDSGVYFCASSQEGQRWQNTEAFFGQGTRLTVV.